This TCR beta chain emerged from a study of T cell repertoires in cytomegalovirus infection. CDR1 MDHEN and CDR2 SYDVKM come from the germline V gene. The CDR3 is made up of 14 amino acids. TCRdb passed the reads through MiXCR, listing each CDR3 protein once. The sample lists hundreds of thousands of distinct CDR3 sequences; around 24% were seen once. There are many counts of this clonotype. One end of the junction is discordant with germline, which a read error may explain. This receptor was obtained from a human donor in good health (CMV status not recorded). Some clones in this sample may be carry-over from other donors' samples. Specimen: CD8+ T cells from PBMCs. The rearrangement links TRBV28 to TRBJ1-5; 10 bases agree with TRBD1. The CDR3 here is CASSLWTGGQPQHF. The CDR3 nucleotides read TGTGCCAGCAGTCTATGGACAGGGGGGCAGCCCCAGCATTTT.